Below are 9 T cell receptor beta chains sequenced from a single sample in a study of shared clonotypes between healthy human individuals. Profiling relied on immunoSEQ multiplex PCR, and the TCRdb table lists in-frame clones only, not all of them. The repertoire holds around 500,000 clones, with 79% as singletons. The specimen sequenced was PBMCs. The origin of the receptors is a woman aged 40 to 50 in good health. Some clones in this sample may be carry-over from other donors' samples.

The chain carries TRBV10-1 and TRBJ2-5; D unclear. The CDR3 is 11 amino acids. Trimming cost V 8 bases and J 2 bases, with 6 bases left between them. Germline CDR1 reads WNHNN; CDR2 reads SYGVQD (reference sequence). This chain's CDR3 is CASPSQETQYF. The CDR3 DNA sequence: TGCGCCAGCCCCTCACAAGAGACCCAGTACTTC.

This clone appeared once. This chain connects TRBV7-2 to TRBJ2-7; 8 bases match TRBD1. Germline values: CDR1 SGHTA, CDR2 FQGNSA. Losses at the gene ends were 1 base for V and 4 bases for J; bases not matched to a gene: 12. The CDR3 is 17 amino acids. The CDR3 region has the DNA TGTGCCAGCAGCTTAGGGAGCAGGGACAGGATATCGTACGAGCAGTACTTC. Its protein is CASSLGSRDRISYEQYF.

CDR3 protein: CASSLVAANTGELFF. For the CDR3, the DNA is TGTGCCAGCAGCTTAGTCGCCGCGAACACCGGGGAGCTGTTTTTT. This chain connects TRBV7-2 to TRBJ2-2; D uncertain. Trimming cost V 1 base and J 0 bases, with 6 bases left between them. The germline V gene has CDR1 SGHTA and CDR2 FQGNSA. The CDR3 totals 15 residues. The variable domain in full, completed from reference TRBV7-2 and TRBJ2-2, reads GAGVSQSPSNKVTEKGKDVELRCDPISGHTALYWYRQSLGQGLEFLIYFQGNSAPDKSGLPSDRFSAERTGGSVSTLTIQRTQQEDSAVYLCASSLVAANTGELFFGEGSRLTVL.

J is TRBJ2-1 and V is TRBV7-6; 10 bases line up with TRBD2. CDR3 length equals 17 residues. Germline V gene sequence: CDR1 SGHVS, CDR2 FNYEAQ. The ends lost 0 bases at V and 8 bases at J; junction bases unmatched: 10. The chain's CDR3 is CASSLALTSGKLDEQFF. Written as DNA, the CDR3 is TGTGCCAGCAGCTTAGCGCTTACTAGCGGGAAATTAGATGAGCAGTTCTTC. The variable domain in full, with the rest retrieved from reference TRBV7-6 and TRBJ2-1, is GAGVSQSPRYKVTKRGQDVALRCDPISGHVSLYWYRQALGQGPEFLTYFNYEAQQDKSGLPNDRFSAERPEGSISTLTIQRTEQRDSAMYRCASSLALTSGKLDEQFFGPGTRLTVL.

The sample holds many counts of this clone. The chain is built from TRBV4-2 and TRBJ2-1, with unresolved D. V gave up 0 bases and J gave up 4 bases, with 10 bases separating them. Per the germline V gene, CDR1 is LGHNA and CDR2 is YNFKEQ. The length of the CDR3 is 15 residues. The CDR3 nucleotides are TGTGCCAGCAGCCAAGATAGAAACTCTTACAATGAGCAGTTCTTC. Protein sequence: CASSQDRNSYNEQFF.

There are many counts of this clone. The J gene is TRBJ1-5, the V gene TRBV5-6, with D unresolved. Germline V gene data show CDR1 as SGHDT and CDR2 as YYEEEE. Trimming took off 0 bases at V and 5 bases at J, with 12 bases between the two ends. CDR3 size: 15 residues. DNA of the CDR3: TGTGCCAGCAGCTTGGCGGAAAGAGAGGATCAGCCCCAGCATTTT. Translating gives CASSLAEREDQPQHF.

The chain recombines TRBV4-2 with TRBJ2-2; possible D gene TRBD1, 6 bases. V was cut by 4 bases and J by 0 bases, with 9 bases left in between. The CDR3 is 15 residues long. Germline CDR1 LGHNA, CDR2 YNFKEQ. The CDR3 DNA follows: TGTGCCAGCAGCCCCGGGACAACGAACACCGGGGAGCTGTTTTTT. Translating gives CASSPGTTNTGELFF.

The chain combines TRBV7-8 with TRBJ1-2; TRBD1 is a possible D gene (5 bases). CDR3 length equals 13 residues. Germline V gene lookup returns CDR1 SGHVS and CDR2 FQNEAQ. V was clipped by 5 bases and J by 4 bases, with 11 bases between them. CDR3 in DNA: TGTGCCAGCAGCCCAGGGTCCGGCTATGGCTACACCTTC. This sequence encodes CASSPGSGYGYTF.

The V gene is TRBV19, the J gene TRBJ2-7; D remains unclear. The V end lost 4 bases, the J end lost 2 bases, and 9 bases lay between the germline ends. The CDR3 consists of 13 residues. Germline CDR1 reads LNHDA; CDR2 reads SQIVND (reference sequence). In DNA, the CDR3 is TGTGCCAGTAGTACCGGGTCGACCTACGAGCAGTACTTC. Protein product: CASSTGSTYEQYF.